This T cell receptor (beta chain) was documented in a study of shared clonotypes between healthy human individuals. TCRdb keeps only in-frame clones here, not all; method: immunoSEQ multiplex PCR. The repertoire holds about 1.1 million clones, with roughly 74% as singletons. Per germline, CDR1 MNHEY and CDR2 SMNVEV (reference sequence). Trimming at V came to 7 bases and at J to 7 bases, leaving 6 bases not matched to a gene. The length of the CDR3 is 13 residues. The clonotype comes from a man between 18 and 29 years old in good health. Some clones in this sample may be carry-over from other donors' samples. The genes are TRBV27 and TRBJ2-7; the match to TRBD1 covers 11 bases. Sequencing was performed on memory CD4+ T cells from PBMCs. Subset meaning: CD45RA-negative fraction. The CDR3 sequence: CASKRTGGGEQYF. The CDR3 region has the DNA TGTGCCAGCAAGCGGACAGGGGGCGGAGAGCAGTACTTC.